This T cell receptor beta chain emerged from a study of shared clonotypes between healthy human individuals. The study's findings and limits: Generation probability values for non-shared clonotypes were lower than those for clonotypes shared by all four donors.

Terminally differentiated effector memory CD45RA+ cells were excluded by CCR7 positive selection of CD45RO-negative cells. The V and J ends lost 2 bases and 3 bases respectively, with 15 bases between them. CDR1 is SGHRS and CDR2 is YFSETQ in the germline V gene. The CDR3 is 16 residues long. Produced via immunoSEQ multiplex PCR; TCRdb's table is partial and in-frame only. The data contain 550,000 to 600,000 clones, 95% to 98% of them seen just once; the ten biggest clones take up 0.3%. In regard to this clone: Its antigen is as yet unknown.

Sequenced: naive CD8+ T cells sorted from blood. This clonotype originated in a man aged 30 to 45 in good health. This chain links TRBV5-1 with TRBJ2-1; perhaps TRBD2 as D (5 bases). Written as DNA, the CDR3 is TGCGCCAGCAGCTTAGGACTGAGCACCATCTACAATGAGCAGTTCTTC. It specifies CASSLGLSTIYNEQFF. The complete variable domain, with remaining parts taken from reference TRBV5-1 and TRBJ2-1, reads KAGVTQTPRYLIKTRGQQVTLSCSPISGHRSVSWYQQTPGQGLQFLFEYFSETQRNKGNFPGRFSGRQFSNSRSEMNVSTLELGDSALYLCASSLGLSTIYNEQFFGPGTRLTVL.